The clone carrying this TCR beta chain was observed a single time. The entry originates in a study of shared clonotypes between healthy human individuals. For sorted subsets, about 190 ng DNA per replicate equaled around 28,000 T cell genomes. Sequencing used immunoSEQ multiplex PCR; TCRdb keeps in-frame clones, though not all of them. The table records approximately 2,000,000 clones, around 92% of them present only once. From germline, CDR1 is MGHRA and CDR2 YSYEKL. The CDR3 extends over 13 amino acids. V was shortened by 4 bases and J by 2 bases, with 9 bases between the two germline ends. The V call is TRBV4-1, the J call TRBJ2-7; D is possibly TRBD1 or TRBD2 (5 bases each). Sequenced: naive CD4+ T cells from PBMCs. Documented subset: CD45RA+ positively selected. This TCR was recovered from a man aged 18 to 30 in good health. Some clones in this sample may be carry-over from other donors' samples. CDR3 amino acids: CASSRGTPYEQYF. The DNA of the CDR3 is TGCGCCAGCAGCCGGGGGACCCCCTACGAGCAGTACTTC.